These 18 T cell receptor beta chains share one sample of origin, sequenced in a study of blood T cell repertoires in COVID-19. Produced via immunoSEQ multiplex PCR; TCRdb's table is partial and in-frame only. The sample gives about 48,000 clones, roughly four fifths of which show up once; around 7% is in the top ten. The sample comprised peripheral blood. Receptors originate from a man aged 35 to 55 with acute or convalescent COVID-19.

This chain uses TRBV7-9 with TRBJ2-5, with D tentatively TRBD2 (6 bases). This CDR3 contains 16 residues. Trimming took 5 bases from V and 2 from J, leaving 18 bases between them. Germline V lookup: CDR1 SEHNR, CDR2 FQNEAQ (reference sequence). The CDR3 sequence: CASSRLRLAAQETQYF. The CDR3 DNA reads TGTGCCAGCAGCCGCCTACGCTTAGCGGCTCAAGAGACCCAGTACTTC.

CDR3 bases: TGCAGCGCAACTGCGAACACTGAAGCTTTCTTT. Protein: CSATANTEAFF. The V gene is TRBV20-1, the J gene TRBJ1-1, with no clear D. Looked up from germline, CDR1 is DFQATT and CDR2 is SNEGSKA (reference sequence). This CDR3 has 11 residues.

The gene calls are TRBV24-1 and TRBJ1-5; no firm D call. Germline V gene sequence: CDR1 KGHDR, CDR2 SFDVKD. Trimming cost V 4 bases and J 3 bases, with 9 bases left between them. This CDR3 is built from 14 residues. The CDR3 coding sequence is TGTGCCACCAGTGAAGGAGGGTTCAATCAGCCCCAGCATTTT. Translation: CATSEGGFNQPQHF.

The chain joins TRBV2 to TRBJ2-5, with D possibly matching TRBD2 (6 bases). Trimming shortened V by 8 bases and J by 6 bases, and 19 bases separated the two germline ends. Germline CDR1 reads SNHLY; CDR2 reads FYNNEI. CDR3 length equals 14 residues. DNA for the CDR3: TGTGCCAGCTTAAGGGGACTCCGGGAGCAGACCCAGTACTTC. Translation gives CASLRGLREQTQYF.

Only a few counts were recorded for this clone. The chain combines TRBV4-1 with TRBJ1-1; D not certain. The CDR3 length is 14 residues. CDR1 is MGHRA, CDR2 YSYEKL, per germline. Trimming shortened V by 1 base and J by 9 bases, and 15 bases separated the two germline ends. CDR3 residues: CASSQVLGGGQAFF. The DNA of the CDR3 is TGCGCCAGCAGCCAAGTCTTGGGAGGTGGTCAAGCTTTCTTT.

The chain's CDR3 is CASSLLEGRGYTF. The CDR3 DNA follows: TGTGCCAGCAGCTTATTAGAGGGTAGGGGCTACACCTTC. This sequence joins TRBV7-9 and TRBJ1-2; D unresolved. The V gene lost 2 bases and the J gene lost 8 bases, with 12 bases spanning the gap. Germline V CDR1 and CDR2: SEHNR, FQNEAQ (reference sequence). There are 13 residues in the CDR3.

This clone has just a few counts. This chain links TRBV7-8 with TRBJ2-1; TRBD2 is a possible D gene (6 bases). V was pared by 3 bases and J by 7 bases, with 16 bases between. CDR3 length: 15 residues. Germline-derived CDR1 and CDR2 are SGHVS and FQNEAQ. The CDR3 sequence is CASSLLGGIKNEQFF. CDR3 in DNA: TGTGCCAGCAGCTTGCTGGGGGGAATCAAAAATGAGCAGTTCTTC.

The CDR3: CASSESGTGVREQFF. CDR3 coding DNA: TGCGCCAGCAGCGAATCCGGGACAGGGGTTCGTGAGCAGTTCTTC. The rearrangement joins TRBV4-3 to TRBJ2-1; 10 nucleotides match TRBD1. Germline V lookup: CDR1 LGHNA, CDR2 YSLEER. This CDR3 has 15 amino acids. V shed 5 bases, J shed 9 bases, and the junction held 10 bases outside the gene matches.

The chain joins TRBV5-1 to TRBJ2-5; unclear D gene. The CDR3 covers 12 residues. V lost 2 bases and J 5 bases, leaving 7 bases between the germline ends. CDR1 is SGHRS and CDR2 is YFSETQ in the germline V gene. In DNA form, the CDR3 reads TGCGCCAGCAGCTTTGAGAGGGAGACCCAGTACTTC. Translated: CASSFERETQYF.

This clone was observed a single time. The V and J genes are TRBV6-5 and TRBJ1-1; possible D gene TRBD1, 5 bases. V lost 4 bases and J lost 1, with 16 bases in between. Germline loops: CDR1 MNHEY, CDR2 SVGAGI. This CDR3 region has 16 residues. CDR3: CASSLRPGLKNTEAFF. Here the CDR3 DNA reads TGTGCCAGCAGTTTACGACCGGGACTTAAGAACACTGAAGCTTTCTTT.

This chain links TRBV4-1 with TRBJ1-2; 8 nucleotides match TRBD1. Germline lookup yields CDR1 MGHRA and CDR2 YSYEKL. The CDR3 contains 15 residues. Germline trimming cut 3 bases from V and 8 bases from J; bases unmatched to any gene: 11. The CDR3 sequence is CASSQADRGIGGYTF. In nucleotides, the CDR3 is TGCGCCAGCAGCCAGGCCGACAGGGGTATCGGCGGCTACACCTTC.

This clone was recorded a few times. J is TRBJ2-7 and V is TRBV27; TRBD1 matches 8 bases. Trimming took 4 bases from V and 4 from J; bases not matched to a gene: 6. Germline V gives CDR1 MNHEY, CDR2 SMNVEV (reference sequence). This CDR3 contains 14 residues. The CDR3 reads CASSYRQGLYEQYF. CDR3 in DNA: TGTGCCAGCAGTTACCGACAGGGGCTTTACGAGCAGTACTTC.

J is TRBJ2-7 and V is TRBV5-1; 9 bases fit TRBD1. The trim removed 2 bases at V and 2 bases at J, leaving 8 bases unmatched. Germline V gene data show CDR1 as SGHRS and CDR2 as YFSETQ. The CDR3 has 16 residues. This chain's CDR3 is CASSFLSGQGTYEQYF. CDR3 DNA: TGCGCCAGCAGCTTTTTATCGGGACAGGGAACCTACGAGCAGTACTTC.

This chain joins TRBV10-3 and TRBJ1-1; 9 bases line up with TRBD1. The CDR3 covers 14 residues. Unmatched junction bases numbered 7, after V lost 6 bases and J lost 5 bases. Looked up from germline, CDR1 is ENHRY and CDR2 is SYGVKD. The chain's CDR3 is CAIRLTGGMTEAFF. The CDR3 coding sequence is TGTGCCATCAGGCTTACAGGGGGCATGACTGAAGCTTTCTTT.

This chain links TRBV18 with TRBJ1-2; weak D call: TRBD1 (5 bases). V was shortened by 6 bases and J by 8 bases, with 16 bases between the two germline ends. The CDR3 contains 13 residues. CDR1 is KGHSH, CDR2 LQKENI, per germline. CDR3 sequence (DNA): TGTGCCAGCTCGCCTACAGGTGATTTGGGCTACACCTTC. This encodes CASSPTGDLGYTF.

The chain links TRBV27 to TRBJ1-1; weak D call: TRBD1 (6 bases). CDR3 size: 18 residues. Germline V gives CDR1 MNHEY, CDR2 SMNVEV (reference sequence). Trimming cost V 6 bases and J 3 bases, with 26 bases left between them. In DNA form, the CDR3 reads TGTGCCAGCAGCTTACTTCCCTTAGGGGGGGTGAGGGACACTGAAGCTTTCTTT. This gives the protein CASSLLPLGGVRDTEAFF.

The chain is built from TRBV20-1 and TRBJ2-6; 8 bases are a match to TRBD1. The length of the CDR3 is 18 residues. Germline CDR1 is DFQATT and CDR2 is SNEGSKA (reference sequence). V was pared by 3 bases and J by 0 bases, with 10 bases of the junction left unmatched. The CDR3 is CSASDTGGSHSGANVLTF. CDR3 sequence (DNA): TGCAGTGCTAGTGACACAGGGGGATCGCACTCTGGGGCCAACGTCCTGACTTTC.

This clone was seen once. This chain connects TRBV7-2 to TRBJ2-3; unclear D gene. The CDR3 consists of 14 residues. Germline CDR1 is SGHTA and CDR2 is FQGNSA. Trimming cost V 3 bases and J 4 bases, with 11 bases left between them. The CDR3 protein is CASSFSPSSDTQYF. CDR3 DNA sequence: TGTGCCAGCAGCTTCTCTCCTAGTTCAGATACGCAGTATTTT.